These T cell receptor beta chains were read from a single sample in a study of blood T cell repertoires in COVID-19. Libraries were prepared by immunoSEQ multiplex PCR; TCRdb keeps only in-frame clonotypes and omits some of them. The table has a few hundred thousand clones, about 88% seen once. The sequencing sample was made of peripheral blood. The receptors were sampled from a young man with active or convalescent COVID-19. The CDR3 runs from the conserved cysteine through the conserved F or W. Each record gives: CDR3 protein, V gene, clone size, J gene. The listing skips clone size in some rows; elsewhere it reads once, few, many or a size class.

CDR3 protein: CASSSVENQPQHF
V gene: TRBV5-8
clone size: .
J gene: TRBJ1-5

CDR3 protein: CASSVGENTGELFF
V gene: TRBV18
clone size: .
J gene: TRBJ2-2

CDR3 protein: CSAGRGFQETQYF
V gene: TRBV29-1
clone size: .
J gene: TRBJ2-5

CDR3 protein: CASRSRDRDDEQYF
V gene: TRBV5-1
clone size: .
J gene: TRBJ2-7

CDR3 protein: CASKARTDTQYF
V gene: TRBV2
clone size: few
J gene: TRBJ2-3

CDR3 protein: CASGDGQLSGNTIYF
V gene: TRBV6-6
clone size: .
J gene: TRBJ1-3

CDR3 protein: CASSRASRYEQYF
V gene: TRBV28
clone size: .
J gene: TRBJ2-7

CDR3 protein: CSAGTHYQETQYF
V gene: TRBV29-1
clone size: .
J gene: TRBJ2-5

CDR3 protein: CAWAPPEPYEQYF
V gene: TRBV30
clone size: .
J gene: TRBJ2-7

CDR3 protein: CASSLVRASYEQYF
V gene: TRBV11-3
clone size: .
J gene: TRBJ2-7

CDR3 protein: CASSAGPTISYTF
V gene: TRBV19
clone size: .
J gene: TRBJ1-2

CDR3 protein: CASSFELAAGELFF
V gene: TRBV5-1
clone size: .
J gene: TRBJ2-2

CDR3 protein: CASRLGGQGGTQYF
V gene: TRBV6-5
clone size: .
J gene: TRBJ2-5

CDR3 protein: CASSFQGASYEQYF
V gene: TRBV5-4
clone size: .
J gene: TRBJ2-7

CDR3 protein: CASGPASGQGAQYF
V gene: TRBV9
clone size: .
J gene: TRBJ2-5

CDR3 protein: CATVRDYISYEQYF
V gene: TRBV6-5
clone size: .
J gene: TRBJ2-7

CDR3 protein: CASQRGVDSPLHF
V gene: TRBV25-1
clone size: .
J gene: TRBJ1-6

CDR3 protein: CASSTGNSPLHF
V gene: TRBV6-5
clone size: .
J gene: TRBJ1-6

CDR3 protein: CASSLVEAVETQYF
V gene: TRBV5-4
clone size: .
J gene: TRBJ2-5

CDR3 protein: CASSQARTEAFF
V gene: TRBV3-1/TRBV3-2
clone size: .
J gene: TRBJ1-1

CDR3 protein: CASSPLTGTGGHEQYF
V gene: TRBV7-9
clone size: .
J gene: TRBJ2-7

CDR3 protein: CASSQVWEGPKTGEQFF
V gene: TRBV14
clone size: .
J gene: TRBJ2-1

CDR3 protein: CASSQDPVGTWEKLFF
V gene: TRBV3-1/TRBV3-2
clone size: .
J gene: TRBJ1-4

CDR3 protein: CASRLAGGGDTQYF
V gene: TRBV2
clone size: .
J gene: TRBJ2-3

CDR3 protein: CAASKGAAYNEQFF
V gene: TRBV30
clone size: .
J gene: TRBJ2-1

CDR3 protein: CASSLSGVDTDTQYF
V gene: TRBV7-6
clone size: .
J gene: TRBJ2-3

CDR3 protein: CASSLTQGAGANVLTF
V gene: TRBV5-1
clone size: .
J gene: TRBJ2-6

CDR3 protein: CASSPPGLTRETQYF
V gene: TRBV7-9
clone size: .
J gene: TRBJ2-5

CDR3 protein: CASSQEGEGTYNEQFF
V gene: TRBV4-1
clone size: .
J gene: TRBJ2-1

CDR3 protein: CATSPSGLGEETQYF
V gene: TRBV24-1
clone size: once
J gene: TRBJ2-5

CDR3 protein: CASSSGQNSPLHF
V gene: TRBV2
clone size: .
J gene: TRBJ1-6

CDR3 protein: CASTQGSYGYTF
V gene: TRBV6-5
clone size: .
J gene: TRBJ1-2

CDR3 protein: CASSPRGQGSYEQYF
V gene: TRBV6-5
clone size: .
J gene: TRBJ2-7

CDR3 protein: CASSSARGDGELFF
V gene: TRBV7-9
clone size: .
J gene: TRBJ2-2

CDR3 protein: CASSLSRVAGYTF
V gene: TRBV12-3/TRBV12-4
clone size: .
J gene: TRBJ1-2

CDR3 protein: CASSESLAGGNEQFF
V gene: TRBV10-1
clone size: few
J gene: TRBJ2-1

CDR3 protein: CASSARSGGLGDTQYF
V gene: TRBV2
clone size: .
J gene: TRBJ2-3

CDR3 protein: CASSLGSAAATDTQYF
V gene: TRBV9
clone size: medium-sized
J gene: TRBJ2-3

CDR3 protein: CASRLDSSSYNSPLHF
V gene: TRBV2
clone size: .
J gene: TRBJ1-6

CDR3 protein: CAWGHGTEAFF
V gene: TRBV30
clone size: .
J gene: TRBJ1-1

CDR3 protein: CASSPRQGDGYTF
V gene: TRBV12-3/TRBV12-4
clone size: .
J gene: TRBJ1-2

CDR3 protein: CASSVEAGETYEQYF
V gene: TRBV9
clone size: .
J gene: TRBJ2-7

CDR3 protein: CASMARQEKSPLHF
V gene: TRBV2
clone size: .
J gene: TRBJ1-6

CDR3 protein: CASSSLGYSNQPQHF
V gene: TRBV7-9
clone size: .
J gene: TRBJ1-5

CDR3 protein: CASSLGGSAAPQHF
V gene: TRBV5-5
clone size: .
J gene: TRBJ1-5

CDR3 protein: CASSLGVNTEAFF
V gene: TRBV11-2
clone size: .
J gene: TRBJ1-1